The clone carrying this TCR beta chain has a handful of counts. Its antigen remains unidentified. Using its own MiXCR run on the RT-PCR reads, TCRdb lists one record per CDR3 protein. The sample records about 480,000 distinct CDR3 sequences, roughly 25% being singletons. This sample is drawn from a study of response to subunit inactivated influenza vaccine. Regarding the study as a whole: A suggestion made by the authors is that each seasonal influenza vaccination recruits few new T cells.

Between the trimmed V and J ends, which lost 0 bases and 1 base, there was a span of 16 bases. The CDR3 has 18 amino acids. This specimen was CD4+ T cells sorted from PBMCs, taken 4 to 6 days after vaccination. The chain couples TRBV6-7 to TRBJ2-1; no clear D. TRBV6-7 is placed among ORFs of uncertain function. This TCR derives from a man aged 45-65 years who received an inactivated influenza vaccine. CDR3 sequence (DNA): TGTGCCAGCAGTTACTCGTGGCTTGACAAAACGTCCTACAATGAGCAGTTCTTC. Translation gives CASSYSWLDKTSYNEQFF.